The T cell receptor (beta chain) described here comes from a study of blood T cell repertoires in COVID-19. Study-wide context: The United States, Italy and Spain supplied acute and convalescent COVID-19 samples. T cells, B-cell-depleted T cells, or PBMCs provided the cDNA or gDNA that served as material.

This clone was seen only once. Germline V gene data show CDR1 as SNHLY and CDR2 as FYNNEI. The CDR3 extends over 13 amino acids. With 5 bases removed from V and 0 bases from J, the gap between germline ends came to 7 bases. Study processing details: Amplification of reference gene primers was used by the study to estimate nucleated cell counts. Generated by immunoSEQ multiplex PCR, the TCRdb table keeps only in-frame clones and is missing some. The DNA gave D and trimming, while V, J and clone size come from that table. In the table there are just under 55,000 clones, around 86% of which are singletons.

The chain is built from TRBV2 and TRBJ1-1; D call uncertain. The receptor comes from a woman in her sixties with acute or convalescent COVID-19. The material sequenced was peripheral blood. DNA of the CDR3: TGTGCCAGCAGTCTAGGCGTGAACACTGAAGCTTTCTTT. Protein: CASSLGVNTEAFF.